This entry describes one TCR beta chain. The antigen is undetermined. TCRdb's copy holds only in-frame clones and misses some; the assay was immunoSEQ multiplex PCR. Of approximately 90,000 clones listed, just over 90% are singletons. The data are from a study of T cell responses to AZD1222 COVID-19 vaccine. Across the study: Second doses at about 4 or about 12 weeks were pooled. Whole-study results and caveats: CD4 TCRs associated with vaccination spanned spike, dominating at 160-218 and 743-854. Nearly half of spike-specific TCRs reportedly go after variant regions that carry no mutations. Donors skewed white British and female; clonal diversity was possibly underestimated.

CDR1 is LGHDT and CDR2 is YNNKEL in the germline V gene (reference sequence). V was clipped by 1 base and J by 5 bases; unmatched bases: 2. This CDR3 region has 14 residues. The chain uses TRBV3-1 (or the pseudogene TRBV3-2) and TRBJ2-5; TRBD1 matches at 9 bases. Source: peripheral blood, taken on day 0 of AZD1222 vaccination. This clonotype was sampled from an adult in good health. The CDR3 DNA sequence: TGTGCCAGCAGCCAAGGACAGGGGGGGGAGACCCAGTACTTC. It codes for CASSQGQGGETQYF.